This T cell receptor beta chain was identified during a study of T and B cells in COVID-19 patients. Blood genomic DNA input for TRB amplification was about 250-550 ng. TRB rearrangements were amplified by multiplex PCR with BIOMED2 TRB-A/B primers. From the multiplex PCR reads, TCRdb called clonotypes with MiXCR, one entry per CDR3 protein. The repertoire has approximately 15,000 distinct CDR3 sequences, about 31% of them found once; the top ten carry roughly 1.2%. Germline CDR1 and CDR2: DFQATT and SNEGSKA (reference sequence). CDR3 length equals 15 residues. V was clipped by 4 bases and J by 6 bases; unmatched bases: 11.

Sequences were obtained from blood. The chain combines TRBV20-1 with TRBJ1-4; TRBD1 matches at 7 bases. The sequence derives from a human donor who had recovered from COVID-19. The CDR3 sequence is CSATPGGDRDEKLFF. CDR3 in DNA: TGCAGTGCTACTCCGGGAGGGGACAGAGATGAAAAACTGTTTTTT.